This T cell receptor beta chain was obtained from a study of shared clonotypes between healthy human individuals. Study findings and constraints: Relative to memory subsets, naive subsets generally showed larger estimated richness.

On this clone: Its cognate antigen is unknown. Within the sample, other DNA sequences also encode this same CDR3.

Per the germline V gene, CDR1 is SGHDN and CDR2 is FVKESK. The junction had 2 bases not matched to a gene; V was cut back by 1 base and J by 4 bases. The CDR3 consists of 14 residues. Profiled with immunoSEQ multiplex PCR; TCRdb holds only in-frame clones, not every one. Among about 690,000 clones listed, around 90% were seen once. CD8 memory combined CD45RO+ cells with CCR7-negative CD45RA+ TemRA cells. The chain couples TRBV14 to TRBJ2-7; 9 positions agree with TRBD1. The TCR was taken from a man aged 18 to 30 in good health. Some clones in this sample may be carry-over from other donors' samples. The sequencing input was memory CD8+ T cells from PBMCs. Documented subset: CD45RO+ cells pooled with CCR7-negative TemRA cells. The chain's CDR3 is CASSQGTGAYEQYF. The CDR3 DNA reads TGTGCCAGCAGCCAAGGGACAGGGGCTTACGAGCAGTACTTC.